Listed below are T cell receptor beta chains from one sample, sequenced in a study of tumor-infiltrating lymphocytes in primary liver carcinoma. TCRdb reanalysed the multiplex PCR reads using MiXCR and keeps one entry per CDR3 protein. The data show 75,000 to 80,000 distinct CDR3 sequences, roughly two thirds seen once. Input material: tumor-adjacent normal liver tissue. The receptors stem from a man aged 35-49 years with primary liver carcinoma and hepatitis B virus infection. Each CDR3 is given with its conserved first and last residue. Fields, in order: V gene, J gene, D gene, clone size, CDR3 DNA, CDR3 protein. The D gene is left open where the match is weak. The size field is filled for only some rows; it gives once, few, many or a size class.

TRBV12-3/TRBV12-4	TRBJ1-1	NA	many	TGTGCCAGCAGTATCGGGACCGGGGGGACTGAAGCTTTCTTT	CASSIGTGGTEAFF
TRBV4-2	TRBJ2-5	NA	NA	TGTTCCAGCAGCCCTACAGAGGGAAAAGAGGCCCAGTACTTC	CSSSPTEGKEAQYF
TRBV6-2/TRBV6-3	TRBJ1-5	NA	NA	TGTGCCAGCAGTTCATGGGGGAGGGTTCAGCCCAAACATTTT	CASSSWGRVQPKHF
TRBV11-2	TRBJ2-2	TRBD2	once	TGTGCCAGTACCTCCCTACTAGCGGATAACACCGTGGAGCTGTTTTTT	CASTSLLADNTVELFF
TRBV2	TRBJ1-1	TRBD1	NA	TGTGCCAGTAGTGAACAGGGGACTGAAGCTTTCTTT	CASSEQGTEAFF
TRBV10-3	TRBJ1-1	NA	NA	TGTGCCATCTGTGGGCGGGCTCATGTCGGAGCTATCTTT	CAICGRAHVGAIF
TRBV12-3/TRBV12-4	TRBJ1-2	NA	NA	TGTGCCAGCCTACAGGGTGGCGAAAACTATGTCTACACCTTC	CASLQGGENYVYTF
TRBV29-1	TRBJ2-1	TRBD1	many	TGCAGCGTCACCCGGGACAGGGCGTACAATGAGCAGTTCTTC	CSVTRDRAYNEQFF
TRBV14	TRBJ2-6	NA	once	TGTGCCGGCAGCCAAGGTGCAGCTGGGGCCAACGTCCTGACTTTC	CAGSQGAAGANVLTF
TRBV6-5	TRBJ2-7	NA	NA	TGTGCCAACAGTTACAAGGGCCCTGCCACTTCGATACCCTACGAGCAGTATTTC	CANSYKGPATSIPYEQYF
TRBV29-1	TRBJ2-2	NA	NA	TGCAGCATTGGGCAGGACACTGGGGAGCTGTTTTTT	CSIGQDTGELFF
TRBV11-2	TRBJ2-2	NA	medium-sized	TGTGCCAGCAGCTTAGCGACGGGTAACACCGGGGAGCTGTTTTTT	CASSLATGNTGELFF
TRBV4-3	TRBJ1-6	TRBD1	many	TGCGCCAGCAGCTCCTGGGACAGGGGAAGGAATTCACCCCTCCACTTT	CASSSWDRGRNSPLHF
TRBV6-6	TRBJ2-7	NA	NA	TGTGCCAGCAGTTCCCGAACTATCGGGACGTACGAGCAGTATTTC	CASSSRTIGTYEQYF
TRBV4-2	TRBJ2-5	TRBD2	NA	TGTGCCAATAGCCCGAGACTAGCGGGTGGAGGGGAAACCCAGTACTTT	CANSPRLAGGGETQYF
TRBV6-5	TRBJ2-3	TRBD2	NA	TGTGCCAGCAACCCTAGCGGGTCTGGCACAGGTACACAGTATTTT	CASNPSGSGTGTQYF
TRBV6-1	TRBJ2-5	NA	NA	TGTGCCGGCAGTGGAGGACTGGCCCAAGAGACCCAGTATTTC	CAGSGGLAQETQYF
TRBV30	TRBJ2-3	NA	many	TGTGCCTGGAGTGTGGCTGGGGGTCAAGATACGCAGTATTTT	CAWSVAGGQDTQYF
TRBV4-3	TRBJ2-5	NA	many	TGCGCCAGCAGCCAGGATGCGGGTCCTCGAGAGACCCAGTACTTC	CASSQDAGPRETQYF
TRBV6-2/TRBV6-3	TRBJ2-1	NA	many	TGTGCCAGCAGTTACTCGGGGGCAGAGTACAATGAGCAGTTCTTC	CASSYSGAEYNEQFF
TRBV11-1	TRBJ2-3	NA	NA	TGTGCCAGCAGTCGCACCCCCCCGGAGGGCTGGGCTAGCACTGATACGCGGTATTTT	CASSRTPPEGWASTDTRYF
TRBV14	TRBJ2-5	NA	NA	TGTGCCAGCAGCCAAGATATGAGTTATGGCCGGACCCAGTACTTC	CASSQDMSYGRTQYF
TRBV4-2	TRBJ2-1	TRBD2	once	TGTGCCAGCAGCCAAGAGTCATCGGGGGGAATTCAGGACTACGATGAGCAGTCCTTC	CASSQESSGGIQDYDEQSF
TRBV4-1	TRBJ1-3	NA	NA	TGCGCAAGCAACCAATCGGACACCATATATTTT	CASNQSDTIYF
TRBV11-1	TRBJ2-1	NA	NA	TGTGCCAGCACCATCGGGCCCGGGTTTCACTTATACAATGAGCAGTTCTTC	CASTIGPGFHLYNEQFF
TRBV4-2	TRBJ1-5	NA	NA	TGTGCCAACAGCCAAGAGCCCGGGATTAGCAATCAGACCCAGCATTTT	CANSQEPGISNQTQHF
TRBV6-1	TRBJ2-2	NA	NA	TGTGCCAGCGGTGAGGTACAAGGCCCCGGGGAGCTGTTTTTT	CASGEVQGPGELFF
TRBV7-9	TRBJ2-7	NA	many	TGTGCCAGCAGCTCCCTTTACGAGCAGTACTTC	CASSSLYEQYF
TRBV2	TRBJ2-7	TRBD2	few	TGTGCCAGCAGTGGGGGGGGATACGAGCAGTACTTC	CASSGGGYEQYF
TRBV6-5	TRBJ2-1	NA	NA	TGTGCCAGCAGTTACCGGACTACTGGCCCCAGTGAGCAGTTCTTC	CASSYRTTGPSEQFF
TRBV5-5	TRBJ2-7	TRBD1	many	TGTGCCAGCAGCTATAGGACAGGGAACGAGCAGTACTTC	CASSYRTGNEQYF
TRBV6-1	TRBJ2-5	NA	NA	TGTGCCAGCAGTGATAGAGAACAAGAGACCCAGTACTTC	CASSDREQETQYF
TRBV4-1	TRBJ2-7	TRBD2	NA	TGCGCCAGCAGCCAAGCCGTGACTAGCGGGACATACGAGCAGTACTTC	CASSQAVTSGTYEQYF
TRBV11-2	TRBJ2-2	NA	NA	TGTGCCAGCAGCTTACTTGGAAGGAACACTGGGGAGCTGTTTTTT	CASSLLGRNTGELFF
TRBV6-4	TRBJ2-3	NA	many	TGTGCCAGCAGTGTTAACCAAGGGGATAGAGATACGCAGTATTTT	CASSVNQGDRDTQYF
TRBV4-2	TRBJ2-5	NA	many	TGTGCCAGCAGCCAAGAGGCCCACCCAGCAGCAGAGACCCAGTACTTC	CASSQEAHPAAETQYF
TRBV4-1	TRBJ2-1	TRBD2	NA	TGCGCCAGCAGTCGGGGACTATGGTGTTCCAATGAGAAGTTCTTC	CASSRGLWCSNEKFF
TRBV11-3	TRBJ2-7	TRBD2	once	TGTGCCACTCGACGGGGGGTAACTTCCTACGAGCAGTACTTC	CATRRGVTSYEQYF
TRBV6-1	TRBJ2-1	NA	NA	TGTGCCAGCATTGTGTGGGGGGCCGAGCAGTTCTTC	CASIVWGAEQFF
TRBV4-1	TRBJ2-1	NA	NA	TGCGCCAGCAGCCGAGATTTGGGAGGTGGCTATGAGCAGTTCTTC	CASSRDLGGGYEQFF
TRBV7-3	TRBJ1-1	NA	NA	TGTGCCAGCAGCTTGGACGGGGTCACTGAAGCTTTCTTT	CASSLDGVTEAFF
TRBV7-8	TRBJ2-6	TRBD2	NA	TGTGCCAGCAGCCTTCCGGGACTAGACTTTTCTGGGGCCATCGCCCTGACTTTC	CASSLPGLDFSGAIALTF
TRBV10-1	TRBJ2-3	NA	NA	TGCGCCAGCAGTGAGCGAGGACGGGGCTCCACAGATACGCAGTATTTT	CASSERGRGSTDTQYF
TRBV29-1	TRBJ2-4	NA	NA	TGCAGCGCTGAAGGGGGGGGAGAGAACATACAGTACTTC	CSAEGGGENIQYF
TRBV6-5	TRBJ1-6	TRBD1	NA	TGTGCCAGCAGGGACGACAGGGGGCGGAGTTCACACCTCCGCTTT	CASRDDRGRSSHLRF
TRBV4-1	TRBJ2-2	TRBD2	many	TGCGCCAGCAGCCAAGGGGCTAGCGGGAGATTGGGGACCGGGGAGCTGTTTTTT	CASSQGASGRLGTGELFF
TRBV29-1	TRBJ2-5	NA	once	TGCAGTGTTGAGTGGTCGATGTCAGAGACCCAGTACTTC	CSVEWSMSETQYF
TRBV11-1	TRBJ2-1	NA	NA	TGTGCCCGCAGGGAGGGGACAATCCTCTCCAATGAGCAGCTTTTC	CARREGTILSNEQLF
TRBV11-2	TRBJ1-1	NA	once	TGTGCCTGCAGCTTAGTAGATAATACTGAAGTTTTCTTT	CACSLVDNTEVFF
TRBV4-2	TRBJ2-2	TRBD2	NA	TGTGCCAGCAGCCTAGGGACTAGCGGGAGTCTAAATCCCGGGGAACTGGTTTTT	CASSLGTSGSLNPGELVF
TRBV28	TRBJ2-3	TRBD2	NA	TGTGCCAACAGTCCTACTAGCGGTAGCTCAGATACGCAGTATTTT	CANSPTSGSSDTQYF
TRBV5-1	TRBJ2-7	TRBD2	many	TGCGCCAGCAGCTTGGTGCGGACTAGCGCCTACGAGCAGTACTTC	CASSLVRTSAYEQYF
TRBV11-2	TRBJ2-7	NA	NA	TGTGCCAGCCGCAACTTAGGATTACAGGGAGACGAGCAGTACTTC	CASRNLGLQGDEQYF
TRBV6-8	TRBJ2-1	TRBD2	NA	TGTGCCAGCAGTTACCCCTGGTGGACTAGCGGGAGAGGGTGTGAGCAGTTCTTC	CASSYPWWTSGRGCEQFF
TRBV5-4	TRBJ2-3	TRBD2	few	TGTGCCAGCAGCTGGGGGGGTACGCAGTATTTT	CASSWGGTQYF
TRBV29-1	TRBJ2-1	NA	NA	TGTAGCGTTGAAGGAGGGGACTACAATGAGCAGTTCTTC	CSVEGGDYNEQFF
TRBV4-3	TRBJ2-5	NA	NA	TGTGCCAGCAGCCAAGATACAATGGGACCGCGGACCCAGTACTTC	CASSQDTMGPRTQYF
TRBV6-2/TRBV6-3	TRBJ2-1	NA	NA	TGTGCCAGCAGTCTCGGGGGTTTCTCCCACAATGAGCAGTTCTTC	CASSLGGFSHNEQFF
TRBV4-2	TRBJ1-5	NA	NA	TGTGCCAGCACGCAAGATGGACACCAGAATCAGCCCCAGCATTTT	CASTQDGHQNQPQHF